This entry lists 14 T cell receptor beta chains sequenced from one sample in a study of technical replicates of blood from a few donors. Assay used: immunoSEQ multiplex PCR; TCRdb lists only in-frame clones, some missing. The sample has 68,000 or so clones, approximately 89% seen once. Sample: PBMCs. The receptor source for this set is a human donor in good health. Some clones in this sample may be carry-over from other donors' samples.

The CDR3 nucleotides are TGTGCCACCAGCGGACCGGGACTAAACACAGATACGCAGTATTTT. Amino acids: CATSGPGLNTDTQYF. The chain links TRBV15 to TRBJ2-3, with 7 nucleotides matching TRBD2. This CDR3 spans 15 amino acids. CDR1 is LNHNV, CDR2 YYDKDF, per germline (reference sequence). Trimming cost V 5 bases and J 2 bases; bases outside gene matches: 7.

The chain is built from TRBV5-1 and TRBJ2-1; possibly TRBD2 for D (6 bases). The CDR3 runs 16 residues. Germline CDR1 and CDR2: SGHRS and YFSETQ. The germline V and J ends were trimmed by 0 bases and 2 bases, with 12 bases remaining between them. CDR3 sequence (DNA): TGCGCCAGCAGCTTGGGACTCACGGGGGCCTACAATGAGCAGTTCTTC. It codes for CASSLGLTGAYNEQFF.

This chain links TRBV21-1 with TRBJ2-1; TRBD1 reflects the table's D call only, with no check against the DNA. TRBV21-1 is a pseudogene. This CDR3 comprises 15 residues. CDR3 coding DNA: TGTGCCAGCATCTCATTCAGGATGGTCTACAATGAGCAGTTCTTC. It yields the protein CASISFRMVYNEQFF.

CDR3 amino acids: CASSLGQNTEAFF. The CDR3 DNA reads as TGTGCCAGCAGCTTAGGACAGAACACTGAAGCTTTCTTT. The rearrangement links TRBV7-6 to TRBJ1-1; D remains ambiguous. Germline loops: CDR1 SGHVS, CDR2 FNYEAQ. This CDR3 comprises 13 residues. V gave up 1 base and J gave up 1 base, with 4 bases separating them. Full variable domain (outside the CDR3, taken from reference TRBV7-6 and TRBJ1-1): GAGVSQSPRYKVTKRGQDVALRCDPISGHVSLYWYRQALGQGPEFLTYFNYEAQQDKSGLPNDRFSAERPEGSISTLTIQRTEQRDSAMYRCASSLGQNTEAFFGQGTRLTVV.

The CDR3 sequence is CASSAGTGNGYTF. The CDR3 DNA reads as TGTGCCAGCAGTGCCGGGACAGGGAATGGCTACACCTTC. The chain has TRBV6-5 and TRBJ1-2; 9 nucleotides agree with TRBD1. Germline V lookup: CDR1 MNHEY, CDR2 SVGAGI. The CDR3 spans 13 residues. J gave up 6 bases and V 5 bases, and 4 bases lay outside the gene matches.

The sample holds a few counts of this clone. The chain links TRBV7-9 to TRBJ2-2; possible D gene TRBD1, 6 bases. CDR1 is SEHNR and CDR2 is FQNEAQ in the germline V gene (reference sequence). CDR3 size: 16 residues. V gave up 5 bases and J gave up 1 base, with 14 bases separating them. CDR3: CASSKNRVMNTGELFF. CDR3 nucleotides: TGTGCCAGCAGCAAAAACAGGGTTATGAACACCGGGGAGCTGTTTTTT.

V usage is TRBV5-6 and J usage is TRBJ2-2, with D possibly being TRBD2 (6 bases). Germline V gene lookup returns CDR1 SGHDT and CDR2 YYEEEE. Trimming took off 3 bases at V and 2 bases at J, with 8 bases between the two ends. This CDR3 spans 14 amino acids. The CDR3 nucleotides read TGTGCCAGCAGCTGGAGGGACAACACCGGGGAGCTGTTTTTT. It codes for CASSWRDNTGELFF.

As DNA, the CDR3 is TGCGCCAGCAGCCAAGGGACTAGCGGGAGGGGTTACGGTGAGCAGTTCTTC. The encoded protein is CASSQGTSGRGYGEQFF. The chain combines TRBV4-3 with TRBJ2-1; TRBD2 matches 15 bases. Germline lookup yields CDR1 LGHNA and CDR2 YSLEER. The CDR3 runs 17 residues. J was trimmed by 9 bases and V by 1 base; bases with no gene match: 7.

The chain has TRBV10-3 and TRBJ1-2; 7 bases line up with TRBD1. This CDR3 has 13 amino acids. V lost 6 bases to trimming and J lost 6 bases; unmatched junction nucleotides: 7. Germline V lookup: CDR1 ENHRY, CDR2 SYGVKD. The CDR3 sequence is CAIRPNQGDGYTF. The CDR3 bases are TGTGCCATCAGACCTAACCAGGGGGATGGCTACACCTTC.

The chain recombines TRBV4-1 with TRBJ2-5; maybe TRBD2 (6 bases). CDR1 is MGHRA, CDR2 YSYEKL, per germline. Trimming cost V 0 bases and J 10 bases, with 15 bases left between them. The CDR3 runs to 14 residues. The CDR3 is CASSQDPLGSDQYF. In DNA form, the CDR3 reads TGCGCCAGCAGCCAAGATCCCCTCGGGAGTGACCAGTACTTC.

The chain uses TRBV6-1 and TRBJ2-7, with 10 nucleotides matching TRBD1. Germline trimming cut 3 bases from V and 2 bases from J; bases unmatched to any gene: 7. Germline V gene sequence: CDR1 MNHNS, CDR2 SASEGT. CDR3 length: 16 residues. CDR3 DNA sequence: TGTGCCAGCAGTGAGACAGGGGGCAGTAGACCCTACGAGCAGTACTTC. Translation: CASSETGGSRPYEQYF.

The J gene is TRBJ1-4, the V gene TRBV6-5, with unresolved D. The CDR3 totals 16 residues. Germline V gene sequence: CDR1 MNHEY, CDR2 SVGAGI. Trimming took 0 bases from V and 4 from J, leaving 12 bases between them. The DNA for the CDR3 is TGTGCCAGCAGTTACTCGAAAGGACTCAGTAATGAAAAACTGTTTTTT. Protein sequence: CASSYSKGLSNEKLFF.

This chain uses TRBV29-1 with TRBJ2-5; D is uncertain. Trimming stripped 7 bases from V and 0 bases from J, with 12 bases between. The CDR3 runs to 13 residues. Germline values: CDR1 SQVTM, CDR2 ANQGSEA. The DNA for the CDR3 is TGCAGCGCTGTGACTGCCTACCAAGAGACCCAGTACTTC. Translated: CSAVTAYQETQYF.

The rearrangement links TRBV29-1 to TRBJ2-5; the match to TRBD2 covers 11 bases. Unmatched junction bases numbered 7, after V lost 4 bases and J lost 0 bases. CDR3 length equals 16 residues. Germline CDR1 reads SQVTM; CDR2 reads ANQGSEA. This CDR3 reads CSVVGTSGPYQETQYF. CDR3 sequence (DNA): TGCAGCGTTGTTGGGACTAGCGGTCCGTACCAAGAGACCCAGTACTTC.